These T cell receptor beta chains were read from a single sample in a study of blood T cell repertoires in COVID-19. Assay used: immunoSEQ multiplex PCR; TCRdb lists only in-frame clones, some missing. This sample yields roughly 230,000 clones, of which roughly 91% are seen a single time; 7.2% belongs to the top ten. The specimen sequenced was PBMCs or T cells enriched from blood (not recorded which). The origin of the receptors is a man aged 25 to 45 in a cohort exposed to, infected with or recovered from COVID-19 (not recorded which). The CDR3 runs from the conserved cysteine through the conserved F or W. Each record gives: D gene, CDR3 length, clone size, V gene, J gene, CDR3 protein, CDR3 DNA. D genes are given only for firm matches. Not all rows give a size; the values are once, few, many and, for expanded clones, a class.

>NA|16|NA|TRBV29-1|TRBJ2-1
CSVEDGGDRVGNEQFF
TGCAGCGTTGAAGATGGAGGGGACAGAGTGGGGAATGAGCAGTTCTTC
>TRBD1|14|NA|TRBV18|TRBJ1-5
CASSPGQVNQPQHF
TGTGCCAGCTCACCAGGACAGGTCAATCAGCCCCAGCATTTT
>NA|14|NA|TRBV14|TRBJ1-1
CASSQDWGSTEAFF
TGTGCCAGCAGCCAAGATTGGGGCAGCACTGAAGCTTTCTTT
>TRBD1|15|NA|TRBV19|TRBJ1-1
CASSILTGVNTEAFF
TGTGCCAGTAGTATCCTGACAGGGGTGAACACTGAAGCTTTCTTT
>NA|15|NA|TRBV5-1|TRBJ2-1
CASSLGGQGHNEQFF
TGCGCCAGCAGCTTGGGTGGACAAGGTCACAATGAGCAGTTCTTC
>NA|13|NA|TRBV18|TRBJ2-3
CASSPTSTDTQYF
TGTGCCAGCTCACCGACTAGCACAGATACGCAGTATTTT
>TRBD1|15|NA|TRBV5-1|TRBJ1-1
CASSAGTGVDTEAFF
TGCGCCAGCAGCGCCGGGACAGGGGTGGACACTGAAGCTTTCTTT
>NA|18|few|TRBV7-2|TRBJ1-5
CASSRFGQAMNSNQPQHF
TGTGCCAGCAGCCGTTTCGGCCAGGCAATGAATAGCAATCAGCCCCAGCATTTT
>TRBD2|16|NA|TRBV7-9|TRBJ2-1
CASNGVGREVANEQFF
TGTGCCAGCAACGGTGTGGGGCGGGAGGTCGCTAATGAGCAGTTCTTC
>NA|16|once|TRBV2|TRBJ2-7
CASSEALREIPDEQYF
TGTGCCAGCAGTGAAGCGCTGAGGGAGATTCCTGACGAGCAGTACTTC
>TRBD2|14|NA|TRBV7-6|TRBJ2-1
CASSRTSGGNEQFF
TGTGCCAGCAGCAGAACTAGCGGTGGCAATGAGCAGTTCTTC
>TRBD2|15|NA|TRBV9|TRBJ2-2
CASSVLAGGTGELFF
TGTGCCAGCAGCGTTTTAGCGGGGGGCACCGGGGAGCTGTTTTTT
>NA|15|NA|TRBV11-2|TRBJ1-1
CASSLVQGMNTEAFF
TGTGCCAGCAGCTTAGTTCAGGGTATGAACACTGAAGCTTTCTTT
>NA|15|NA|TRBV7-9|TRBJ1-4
CASSRRRELDEKLFF
TGTGCCAGCAGCCGTCGCCGGGAACTGGATGAAAAACTGTTTTTT
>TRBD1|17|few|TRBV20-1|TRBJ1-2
CSASGGQGGLANYGYTF
TGCAGTGCTAGTGGGGGACAGGGTGGGTTAGCTAACTATGGCTACACCTTC
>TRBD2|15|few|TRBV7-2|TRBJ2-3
CASSHSGRATDTQYF
TGTGCCAGCAGCCACAGCGGGAGGGCCACAGATACGCAGTATTTT
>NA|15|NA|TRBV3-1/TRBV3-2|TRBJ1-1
CASSVQKPRGTEAFF
TGTGCCAGCAGTGTCCAAAAACCCAGGGGCACTGAAGCTTTCTTT
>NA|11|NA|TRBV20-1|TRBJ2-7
CSALDRGEQYF
TGCAGTGCTCTTGACCGGGGCGAGCAGTACTTC
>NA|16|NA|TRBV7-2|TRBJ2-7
CASSSGTGASYYEQYF
TGTGCCAGCAGCTCCGGTACGGGAGCAAGTTACTACGAGCAGTACTTC
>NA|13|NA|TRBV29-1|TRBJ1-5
CSVTPENNQPQHF
TGCAGCGTGACTCCTGAGAACAATCAGCCCCAGCATTTT
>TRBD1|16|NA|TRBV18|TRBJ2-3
CASSPPRGLITDTQYF
TGTGCCAGCTCACCACCGAGGGGGCTCATCACAGATACGCAGTATTTT
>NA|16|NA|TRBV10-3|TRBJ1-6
CAISERGFDYNSPLHF
TGTGCCATCAGTGAGAGGGGGTTCGACTATAATTCACCCCTCCACTTT
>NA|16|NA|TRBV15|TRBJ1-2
CATSREHGQTPDGYTF
TGTGCCACCAGCAGAGAACATGGCCAGACTCCTGATGGCTACACCTTC
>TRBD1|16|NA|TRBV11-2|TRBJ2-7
CASSLAGQGGSYEQYF
TGTGCCAGCAGCTTAGCCGGACAGGGGGGATCCTACGAGCAGTACTTC
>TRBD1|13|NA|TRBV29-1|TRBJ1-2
CSVGQGGIYGYTF
TGCAGCGTCGGACAGGGAGGGATCTATGGCTACACCTTC
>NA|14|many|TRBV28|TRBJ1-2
CASSPDRINYGYTF
TGTGCCAGCAGTCCCGACAGGATTAACTATGGCTACACCTTC